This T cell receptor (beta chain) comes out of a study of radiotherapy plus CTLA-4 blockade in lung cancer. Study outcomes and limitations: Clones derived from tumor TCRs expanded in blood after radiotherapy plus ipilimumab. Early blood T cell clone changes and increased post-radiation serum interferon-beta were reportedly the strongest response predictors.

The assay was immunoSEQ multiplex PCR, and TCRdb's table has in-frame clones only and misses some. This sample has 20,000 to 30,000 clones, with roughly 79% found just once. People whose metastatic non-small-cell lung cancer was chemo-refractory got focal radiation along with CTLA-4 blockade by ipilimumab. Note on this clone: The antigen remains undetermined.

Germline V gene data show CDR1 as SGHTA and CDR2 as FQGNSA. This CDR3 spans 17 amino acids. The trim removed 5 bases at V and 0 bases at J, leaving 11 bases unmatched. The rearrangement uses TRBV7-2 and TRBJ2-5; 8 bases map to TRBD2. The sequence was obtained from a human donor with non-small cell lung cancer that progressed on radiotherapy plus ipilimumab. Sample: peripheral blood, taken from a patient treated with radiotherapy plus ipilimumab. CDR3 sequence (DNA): TGTGCCAGCAGCCCCACCAGGCGGGGGGTGTACCAAGAGACCCAGTACTTC. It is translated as CASSPTRRGVYQETQYF.